This record looks at one T cell receptor beta chain sequence and its context. Its antigen target is currently unknown. It has no much larger one-base neighbor in the sample; base qualities were not kept. TCRbeta CDR3 regions were amplified from genomic DNA by means of the immunoSEQ Assay, a bias-controlled multiplex PCR. Per the original workflow: Nucleated cell counts per sample were estimated from amplification of reference gene primers within the assay. To quantify the absolute abundance of each unique TCRbeta CDR3 rearrangement, sequence reads were collapsed and filtered. For each sample, productive Simpson clonality was calculated as the square root of Simpson's diversity index over productive rearrangements. Here the immuneACCESS table is served through TCRdb, limited to in-frame sequences with V and J called. Missing clones are a known gap in these copies; in checked studies unresolved V genes cover under half, and the rest lacks a known reason. V, J and clone size reflect that table, while D and trimming were determined from the DNA. The table for this sample lists about 240,000 clones; roughly 87% of them were counted only once. Together, the top ten hold approximately 7.9% of the sample.

Samples from volunteer blood donors who had recovered from COVID-19 were contributed by a second Seattle source. Whole blood was collected in K2EDTA tubes by collaborating institutions according to the institutions' own protocols. For TCRbeta analysis, collaborator samples were shipped as frozen whole blood, as isolated PBMCs, or as DNA extracted from either sample type. The data were taken from a study of blood T cell repertoires in COVID-19 (TCRdb year 2020). Looking at the study overall: Samples covering the acute and convalescent phases of COVID-19 were provided by collaborators in the United States, Italy and Spain. Samples were obtained from the ongoing ImmuneRACE study (first 160 participants) and from 950 to 1,500 subjects provided by 6 global collaborators. The repertoires were released in a freely available public database intended as a resource for research on the immune response to SARS-CoV-2. HLA class I and class II types, where available, came from metadata supplied by the sample provider rather than from assay-based typing. The material from the prospective study consisted of cDNA or gDNA derived from T cells, B-cell-depleted T cells, or PBMCs. The dataset comprised deeply sampled blood TCRbeta repertoires from subjects exposed to, actively infected with, or recovered from COVID-19. The sample metadata nearly always contained a de-identified subject ID, COVID-19 status, age in years and sex.

General conclusions and limits of the study: How much clinical and demographic metadata was included differed by source and by participant, and the metadata was provided uncurated.

V drops 4 bases and J drops 0 bases, leaving 10 bases in between. Taken from the germline V gene, the CDR1 and CDR2 loops are KGHSH and LQKENI. The CDR3, from cysteine to valine, totals 14 residues. Only CDR3 DNA is held: 42 bases, read in frame from base 1. The receptor's source is a man in his 60s who had recovered from COVID-19. The sequencing input was peripheral blood. The rearrangement combines TRBV18 with TRBJ2-7; D gene: possibly TRBD2, on 6 matching bases. The encoded CDR3 is CASSQSGGSYEQYV. The sequenced DNA is TGTGCCAGCTCACAGTCCGGGGGCTCCTACGAGCAGTACGTC.